The sequence of this T cell receptor beta chain was determined in a study of beta chain features in type 1 diabetes. Overall study findings and caveats: Moderate but significant shortening of TCRB CDR3s was recorded in all four CD4+ subsets from Type 1 diabetes patients. Patients' naive, central memory and regulatory TCRB repertoires appeared more alike than those of healthy donors.

As for this clone: Antigen specificity is unknown.

Trimming pared 0 bases from V and 6 bases from J, leaving 15 bases between. In germline, CDR1 is SGHRS, CDR2 YFSETQ. The CDR3 spans 15 residues. Averaging roughly 120 mL, one heparinised blood draw came from each individual donor. cDNA synthesis used the whole RNA isolate, giving expressed TCRB sequences. Libraries were prepared by immunoSEQ multiplex PCR; TCRdb keeps only in-frame clonotypes and omits some of them. The sample has 60,000 or so clones; about 61% are singletons. The rearrangement links TRBV5-1 to TRBJ1-2; possible D gene TRBD1, 6 bases. The sequence derives from a young woman in good health. Source material: Tregs from blood. The CDR3 sequence: CASSLGTGLSHGYTF. CDR3 nucleotides: TGCGCCAGCAGCTTGGGTACAGGGCTATCTCATGGCTACACCTTC.